Described below is a single T cell receptor (beta chain) sequence and its context. No antigen is known for it. There are no base qualities to consult, and no much larger clone falls within one base. Library generation was performed with the immunoSEQ multiplex PCR assay. For most patients, genomic DNA was isolated with the Qiagen DNeasy Blood and Tissue Kit and shipped frozen to Adaptive Biotechnologies for TCR sequencing. Adaptive Biotechnologies carried out high-throughput TCR-beta CDR3 sequencing of genomic DNA for most patients. Per the authors' processing: Adaptive's ImmunoSEQ software was the source of the TCR sequencing data for approximately 18 patients, while a few other patients were processed with MiXCR and VDJtools. To correct CD4 versus CD8 sorting errors, any sequence found in both subsets at a frequency ratio below 5:1 was removed. Because the origin of CDR3 nucleotide sequences shared between donor and recipient could not be assigned, those sequences were removed. At least 2-fold expansion over unstimulated cells and a minimum CFSE-low frequency of 0.002% (template counts) or 0.001% (read counts) were required for clones to be classified as alloreactive. A clone was considered mappable if detected in the sequenced pre-transplant spleen, lymph node, or MLR CFSE-low populations of the donor or recipient. Cumulative frequency of alloreactive clones was calculated as a percentage of all sequences weighted by copy number. Sourced from immuneACCESS, this table was stored by TCRdb with only in-frame sequences that have V and J called. A share of the clones is absent; for the studies checked, an unresolved V gene accounts for under half, and the remainder has no known explanation. V, J and clone size derive from that table, while D and trimming were established from the DNA sequence. The sample table records tens of thousands of clones; around 90% of these occur just once. Roughly 0.3% of the sample goes to the ten largest clones.

Taken with the paper, the label for time point translates to: cells obtained before transplantation from donor or recipient. CD3+CD4+ and CD3+CD8+ populations were FACS-sorted from unstimulated pre-transplant donor and recipient cells taken from spleen or lymph nodes. V is pruned by 5 bases and J by 0 bases, leaving 12 bases of the junction without a gene match. The CDR3 covers 18 residues, taking in both the cysteine and the phenylalanine. The only DNA kept is the CDR3, 54 bases in frame from the first base. Looking up the germline V gene yields CDR1 SQVTM and CDR2 ANQGSEA. These data belong to a study of graft-versus-host responses after intestinal transplantation (dated by TCRdb to the early 2020s). Looking at the study overall: The transplants that recipients received were multivisceral, liver-intestinal, or isolated intestinal. All recipients received anti-thymocyte globulin induction followed by maintenance tacrolimus and steroids for two to four years. Bulk TCR-beta CDR3 sequencing was used to track graft-versus-host and host-versus-graft alloreactive T cell clones in the graft, circulation and bone marrow after intestinal transplantation. Alloreactive clones were identified by sequencing pre-transplant mixed lymphocyte reaction products and comparing them with unstimulated pre-transplant donor and recipient T cells. Of the roughly 24 intestinal transplant recipients enrolled in the cohort, one of whom was a retransplant, 3 patients without pretransplant specimens were excluded. A peak of at least 4% donor T cells among recipient peripheral blood mononuclear cells was the definition used for donor T cell macrochimerism. Instead of going to the commercial service, samples from a few later patients were sequenced in-house on an Illumina MiSeq and processed with MiXCR. The research as a whole found: In patients with donor T cell macrochimerism, the allografts had high GvH to HvG T cell clonal ratios. The relatively low number and heterogeneity of intestinal transplant patients limited the conclusions. GvH clones were found in recipient bone marrow, and some of the GvH clones appeared earlier in ileal mucosa or blood, which is consistent with an intestinal mucosal origin. Early after transplant, declines in HvG clones were associated with peak levels of circulating GvH clones.

Sequences were derived from unstimulated CD4+ T cells sorted from spleen or lymph node cells, sampled before intestinal transplant. The receptor was isolated from a human donor who received an intestinal transplant. Recombination joined TRBV29-1 with TRBJ2-1, with 11 bases aligning to TRBD2. The CDR3 here reads CSVPGGTSGRSSYNEQFF. At the DNA level, the sequence is TGCAGCGTTCCAGGCGGGACTAGCGGCAGGAGCTCCTACAATGAGCAGTTCTTC.